This section outlines one TCR beta chain sequence together with its context. Its antigen is currently not known. Per-base quality was not reported, and no clone a single base away is much larger than it. The sample belongs to a study of blood T cell repertoires in COVID-19 (dated by TCRdb to the early 2020s). Background on the whole study: The collaborator samples originated in the United States, Italy and Spain and spanned the acute and convalescent phases of COVID-19. The material from the prospective study consisted of cDNA or gDNA derived from T cells, B-cell-depleted T cells, or PBMCs. Subjects who had been exposed to COVID-19, were actively infected with it, or had recovered from it provided the deeply sampled blood TCRbeta repertoires that made up the dataset. The repertoires were released in a freely available public database meant as a resource for research on the immune response to SARS-CoV-2. Samples were obtained from the ongoing ImmuneRACE study (first 160 participants) and from 950 to 1,500 subjects provided by 6 global collaborators. Nearly every sample came with metadata listing a de-identified subject ID, COVID-19 status, age in years and sex. Where HLA class I and class II types were available, the types were taken from metadata supplied by the sample provider, not from assay-based typing.

TCRbeta CDR3 regions were amplified from genomic DNA by means of the immunoSEQ Assay, a bias-controlled multiplex PCR. Under the source paper's analysis protocol: Within the assay, amplification of reference gene primers was used to estimate how many nucleated cells each sample contained. Sequence reads were collapsed and filtered to measure the absolute abundance of every unique TCRbeta CDR3 rearrangement. For each sample, productive Simpson clonality was calculated as the square root of Simpson's diversity index across productive rearrangements. TCRdb limited this immuneACCESS table to in-frame rearrangements with V and J called. A share of clones is missing; checked studies link under half to unresolved V genes, and the rest is unexplained. V and J calls and clone size are as listed in that table; D and trimming were resolved from the DNA. The sample records approximately 200,000 clones, 88% of which are singletons. Of the sample, roughly 2.5% is held by the ten largest clones.

Study-wide conclusions, independent of this receptor: Clinical and demographic metadata were provided uncurated, with the amount varying by source and participant.

Each collaborating institution followed its own protocols to collect whole blood in K2EDTA tubes. Collaborator samples were shipped for TCRbeta analysis as frozen whole blood, isolated PBMCs, or DNA extracted from either sample type. V is clipped by 3 bases and J by 1 base, and the sequence between their germline boundaries is 10 bases long. Inclusive of the bounding cysteine and phenylalanine, the CDR3 is 15 residues long. Kept here is only the CDR3 DNA, which spans 45 bases and is read in frame from base 1. The germline V gene gives CDR1 as SNHLY and CDR2 as FYNNEI. The chain links TRBV2 with TRBJ1-5, with an unclear D gene assignment. Sequencing used peripheral blood. The sequence was collected from a woman between 55 and 75 years old with acute or convalescent COVID-19. The bases read TGTGCCAGCAGTGATGGCCAGAGGAGCAATCAGCCCCAGCATTTT. It specifies CASSDGQRSNQPQHF.